Presented here are 11 T cell receptor beta chains from one specimen sequenced in a study of CD8 T cells in Susac syndrome. cDNA came from around 0.54 to 1 ug RNA primed by random hexamers. TCRdb independently ran MiXCR on the immunoSEQ multiplex PCR reads; one entry per CDR3 protein. Here the sample spans roughly 400,000 distinct CDR3 sequences, 75% to 90% being singletons. Sequenced: CD8+ T cells from PBMCs. These receptors were taken from a human donor with multiple sclerosis.

This clonotype was observed a handful of times. The chain carries TRBV27 and TRBJ2-1; 10 bases map to TRBD1. The CDR3 consists of 18 residues. V lost 4 bases, J lost 3 bases, and 12 bases stayed unmatched. Germline V gene data show CDR1 as MNHEY and CDR2 as SMNVEV (reference sequence). This chain's CDR3 is CASSSGQGMSAVYNEQFF. DNA of the CDR3: TGTGCCAGCAGTTCGGGACAGGGGATGTCCGCGGTCTACAATGAGCAGTTCTTC.

CDR3 bases: TGCGCCAGCAGCCAACTTATTGACAGCAATGAAAAACTGTTTTTT. Its protein product is CASSQLIDSNEKLFF. The V and J genes are TRBV4-1 and TRBJ1-4, with D perhaps matching TRBD1 (5 bases). The CDR3 has 15 amino acids. Trimming left V 2 bases short and J 5 bases short, with 12 bases between. The germline gives CDR1 MGHRA, CDR2 YSYEKL.

The chain employs TRBV6-1 and TRBJ2-7, with 13 nucleotides matching TRBD2. Germline V gene lookup returns CDR1 MNHNS and CDR2 SASEGT. CDR3 length: 15 residues. Germline trimming cut 5 bases from V and 4 bases from J; bases unmatched to any gene: 5. The CDR3 bases are TGTGCCAGCAGTCGGACTAGCGGGGGTCCTTACGAGCAGTACTTC. Encoded protein: CASSRTSGGPYEQYF.

The gene calls are TRBV6-1 and TRBJ2-7; D assignment may be TRBD1 or TRBD2 (5 bases each). This CDR3 has 14 residues. V was cut by 3 bases and J by 2 bases, with 11 bases left in between. Germline CDR1 is MNHNS and CDR2 is SASEGT. In DNA, the CDR3 is TGTGCCAGCAGTGACCGGGACGGACCCTACGAGCAGTACTTC. The encoded protein is CASSDRDGPYEQYF.

In its sample, this clonotype was seen once. V usage is TRBV7-2 and J usage is TRBJ2-1; perhaps TRBD2 as D (5 bases). V was pared by 3 bases and J by 1 base, with 19 bases between. This CDR3 contains 18 residues. Germline V CDR1 and CDR2: SGHTA, FQGNSA. The DNA for the CDR3 is TGTGCCAGCAGCTTGTACTCACCGTGGACTCAATCCTACAATGAGCAGTTCTTC. This encodes CASSLYSPWTQSYNEQFF.

This chain connects TRBV12-5 to TRBJ2-2; no firm D call. CDR3 length equals 16 residues. The germline V gene encodes CDR1 LGHNT and CDR2 FRNRAP. V gave up 7 bases and J gave up 3 bases, with 18 bases separating them. The CDR3 loop reads CASAEKWGGHTGELFF. The CDR3, as DNA: TGTGCTAGTGCCGAAAAGTGGGGTGGGCACACCGGGGAGCTGTTTTTT.

This sequence joins TRBV19 and TRBJ2-7; 9 bases fit TRBD1. Trimming took 0 bases from V and 1 from J; bases not matched to a gene: 1. The CDR3 consists of 15 residues. The V gene's germline CDR1 is LNHDA and CDR2 SQIVND (reference sequence). CDR3 DNA: TGTGCCAGTAGTATAGAAGACAGGGGGTCCTACGAGCAGTACTTC. Protein product: CASSIEDRGSYEQYF.

V is TRBV5-1 and J is TRBJ2-3; no clear D gene. Germline V CDR1 and CDR2: SGHRS, YFSETQ. V lost 3 bases to trimming and J lost 6 bases, with 14 bases between them. This CDR3 spans 14 amino acids. The DNA of the CDR3 is TGCGCCAGCAGCTACCTCCGAATTTGGGATACGCAGTATTTT. Protein sequence: CASSYLRIWDTQYF.

V is TRBV5-4 and J is TRBJ2-7; no firm D call. Germline lookup yields CDR1 SGHNT and CDR2 YYREEE (reference sequence). Trimming shortened V by 6 bases and J by 5 bases, and 9 bases separated the two germline ends. This CDR3 spans 11 amino acids. The CDR3 DNA is TGTGCCAGCACCCTACGGAACGAGCAGTACTTC. Translated: CASTLRNEQYF.

This clonotype came up a few times. V and J are TRBV6-1 and TRBJ1-1, with a weak D call TRBD1 (5 bases). The V end was cut by 4 bases, the J end by 1 base, with 10 bases between. Germline CDR1 reads MNHNS; CDR2 reads SASEGT. The CDR3 totals 14 residues. CDR3 DNA sequence: TGTGCCAGCAGTGTGGGACGGGCGAACACTGAAGCTTTCTTT. Translating gives CASSVGRANTEAFF.

This clonotype occurred once. Here the CDR3 reads CASSPYVGYNEQFF. In DNA, the CDR3 is TGTGCCAGCAGTCCCTATGTGGGCTACAATGAGCAGTTCTTC. The chain recombines TRBV27 with TRBJ2-1; no reliable D call. With 5 bases removed from V and 3 bases from J, the gap between germline ends came to 11 bases. The germline CDR1 and CDR2 sequences are MNHEY and SMNVEV (reference sequence). The CDR3 extends over 14 amino acids.